This TCR beta chain appears in the sequencing data of a study of OX40 agonist ivuxolimab in advanced cancers. Sequencing was performed with immunoSEQ multiplex PCR; in TCRdb, only in-frame clones are kept and a portion is missing. The top ten clones hold about 9.1% of a sample with approximately 82,000 clones, 89% of them seen once. Germline V gives CDR1 LNHDA, CDR2 SQIVND (reference sequence). After removal of 6 bases from V and 7 bases from J, the junction contained 3 bases not matched to a gene. The CDR3 has 14 amino acids. The chain carries TRBV19 and TRBJ1-6; 10 positions agree with TRBD1. The source is an adult with an advanced solid tumor such as melanoma, head and neck, liver or kidney cancer. Sequences were derived from CD4+ or CD8+ T cells sorted from blood, sampled in a trial of the OX40 agonist ivuxolimab. CDR3 residues: CASRGTGANSPLHF. CDR3 nucleotides: TGTGCCAGTAGAGGGACAGGGGCGAATTCACCCCTCCACTTT.